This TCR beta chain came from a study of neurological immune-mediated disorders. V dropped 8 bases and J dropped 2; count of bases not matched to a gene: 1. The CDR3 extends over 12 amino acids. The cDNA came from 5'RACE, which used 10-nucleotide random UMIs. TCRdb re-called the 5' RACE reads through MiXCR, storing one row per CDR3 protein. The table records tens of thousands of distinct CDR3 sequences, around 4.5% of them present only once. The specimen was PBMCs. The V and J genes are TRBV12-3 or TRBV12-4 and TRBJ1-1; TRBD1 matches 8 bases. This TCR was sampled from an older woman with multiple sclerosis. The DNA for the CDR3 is TGTGCCAGCGGGACAGGAAACACTGAAGCTTTCTTT. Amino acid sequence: CASGTGNTEAFF.